This TCR beta chain is drawn from a study of technical replicates of blood from a handful of donors (dated by TCRdb to between 2016 and 2019). The V end loses 1 base and the J end loses 2 bases, and a stretch of 5 bases separates them. Taken from the germline V gene, the CDR1 and CDR2 loops are SGHNT and YENEEA. Including cysteine and phenylalanine, the CDR3 has 14 amino acids. Here the CDR3 DNA is all that survives: 42 bases in frame from base 1. A note on this clone: What antigen it recognizes has not been identified. No base-level quality is on record; no much larger clone is a single base apart.

Library creation used the immunoSEQ multiplex PCR assay. Entries here come from immuneACCESS through TCRdb and include only in-frame sequences with V and J called. Some clones fail to appear in such tables; in the studies checked, an unresolved V gene covers under half of the shortfall, and the cause of the remainder is unknown. For this sample the table gives about 70,000 clones, of which just under 95% were detected only once. The top ten clonotypes cover under 0.5% of the sample. The sequenced sample was T cells isolated from PBMCs. The sequence joins TRBV11-3 to TRBJ2-2; tentative D gene TRBD1, with 5 bases matching. The source is a human donor in good health. Here is the DNA: TGTGCCAGCAGCTTAGGGACAAACACCGGGGAGCTGTTTTTT. Its protein is CASSLGTNTGELFF.